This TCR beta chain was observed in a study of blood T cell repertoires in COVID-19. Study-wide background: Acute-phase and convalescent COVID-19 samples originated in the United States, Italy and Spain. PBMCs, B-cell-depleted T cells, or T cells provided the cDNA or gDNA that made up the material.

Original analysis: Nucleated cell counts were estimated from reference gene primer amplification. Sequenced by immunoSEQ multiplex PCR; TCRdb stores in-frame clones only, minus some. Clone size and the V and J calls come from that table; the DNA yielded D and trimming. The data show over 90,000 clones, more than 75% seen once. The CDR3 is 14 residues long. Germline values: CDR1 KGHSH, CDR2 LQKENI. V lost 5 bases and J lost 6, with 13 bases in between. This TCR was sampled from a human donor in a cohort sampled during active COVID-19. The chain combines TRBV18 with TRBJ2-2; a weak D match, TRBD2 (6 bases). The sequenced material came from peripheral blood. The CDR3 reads CASSKRVDAGELFF. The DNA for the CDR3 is TGTGCCAGCTCAAAGCGGGTAGACGCCGGGGAGCTGTTTTTT.